These 10 T cell receptor beta chains were all obtained from the same sample, sequenced in a study of blood T cell repertoires in COVID-19. Here immunoSEQ multiplex PCR was the method, and the copy in TCRdb shows in-frame clones only, minus some. The sample includes around 130,000 clones, about 89% of them seen just once. The sequenced material came from peripheral blood. These TCRs come from a man aged 45 to 65 with active or convalescent COVID-19.

This chain connects TRBV19 to TRBJ2-7; a weak D match, TRBD1 (7 bases). Germline-derived CDR1 and CDR2 are LNHDA and SQIVND (reference sequence). The germline V and J ends were trimmed by 0 bases and 6 bases, with 12 bases remaining between them. This CDR3 spans 14 amino acids. CDR3 DNA: TGTGCCAGTAGTATAGATGCAGGGGGGCCCGAGCAGTACTTC. Its translation: CASSIDAGGPEQYF.

The chain carries TRBV28 and TRBJ2-1; 7 bases line up with TRBD2. From germline, CDR1 is MDHEN and CDR2 SYDVKM. The CDR3 sequence is 14 residues long. The trim removed 3 bases at V and 9 bases at J, leaving 8 bases unmatched. CDR3 bases: TGTGCCAGCAGTTTCCTGAAAAGCGGGGCTGAGCAGTTCTTC. Translating gives CASSFLKSGAEQFF.

The rearrangement joins TRBV18 to TRBJ1-2, with D perhaps matching TRBD1 (6 bases). The V gene lost 2 bases and the J gene lost 4 bases, with 11 bases spanning the gap. Germline values: CDR1 KGHSH, CDR2 LQKENI. This CDR3 is 14 amino acids long. The CDR3 DNA reads as TGTGCCAGCTCACCAGAAGAAGGGGGCTATGGCTACACCTTC. It encodes CASSPEEGGYGYTF.

This clone showed up just once. The chain recombines TRBV10-1 with TRBJ2-7; no reliable D call. Germline loops: CDR1 WNHNN, CDR2 SYGVQD (reference sequence). This CDR3 contains 14 residues. With 4 bases removed from V and 3 bases from J, the gap between germline ends came to 13 bases. The CDR3 reads CASSASQLLYEQYF. The CDR3 DNA reads TGCGCCAGCAGTGCCTCACAGCTGCTCTACGAGCAGTACTTC.

The chain links TRBV5-1 to TRBJ1-2, with 8 nucleotides matching TRBD1. The V gene's germline CDR1 is SGHRS and CDR2 YFSETQ. J was trimmed by 5 bases and V by 0 bases; bases with no gene match: 9. This CDR3 region has 16 residues. As DNA, the CDR3 is TGCGCCAGCAGCTTGGAGCCGGACAGGGCATCGTATGGCTACACCTTC. Translated, it gives CASSLEPDRASYGYTF.

The chain has TRBV12-3 or TRBV12-4 and TRBJ1-1; no clear D. The V and J ends lost 10 bases and 6 bases respectively, with 9 bases between them. The CDR3 contains 10 residues. CDR3 sequence: CANQRPEAFF. In DNA, the CDR3 is TGTGCCAATCAGCGTCCTGAAGCTTTCTTT.

The chain couples TRBV11-2 to TRBJ2-2; a weak D match, TRBD2 (6 bases). The V end lost 3 bases, the J end lost 6 bases, and 17 bases lay between the germline ends. CDR3 length equals 16 residues. Germline V CDR1 and CDR2: SGHAT, FQNNGV. The CDR3: CASSFFRGGVPGELFF. DNA of the CDR3: TGTGCCAGCAGCTTTTTCCGGGGAGGTGTCCCCGGGGAGCTGTTTTTT. The full variable domain, completed using reference TRBV11-2 and TRBJ2-2, is EAGVAQSPRYKIIEKRQSVAFWCNPISGHATLYWYQQILGQGPKLLIQFQNNGVVDDSQLPKDRFSAERLKGVDSTLKIQPAKLEDSAVYLCASSFFRGGVPGELFFGEGSRLTVL.

The chain combines TRBV11-2 with TRBJ1-5; D is ambiguous. The CDR3 is made up of 14 amino acids. Between the trimmed V and J ends, which lost 1 base and 3 bases, there was a span of 7 bases. Germline V gives CDR1 SGHAT, CDR2 FQNNGV. This CDR3 reads CASSLAGFNQPQHF. CDR3 nucleotide sequence: TGTGCCAGCAGCTTAGCAGGCTTCAATCAGCCCCAGCATTTT.

This clone was seen just once. The chain uses TRBV3-1 (or the pseudogene TRBV3-2) and TRBJ2-3, with TRBD2 matching over 7 bases. Unmatched junction bases numbered 5, after V lost 4 bases and J lost 1 base. This CDR3 has 15 amino acids. CDR1 LGHDT and CDR2 YNNKEL come from the germline V gene (reference sequence). The CDR3, as DNA: TGTGCCAGCAGCCCCTCCAGCGGGGGCACAGATACGCAGTATTTT. Its translation is CASSPSSGGTDTQYF.

V usage is TRBV30 and J usage is TRBJ2-1; 7 positions match TRBD2. The germline gives CDR1 GTSNPN, CDR2 SVGIG (reference sequence). This CDR3 spans 13 amino acids. J was trimmed by 6 bases and V by 5 bases; bases with no gene match: 7. The CDR3 DNA reads TGTGCCTGGGTTGGCGGGAGAGGCAATGAGCAGTTCTTC. It yields the protein CAWVGGRGNEQFF.